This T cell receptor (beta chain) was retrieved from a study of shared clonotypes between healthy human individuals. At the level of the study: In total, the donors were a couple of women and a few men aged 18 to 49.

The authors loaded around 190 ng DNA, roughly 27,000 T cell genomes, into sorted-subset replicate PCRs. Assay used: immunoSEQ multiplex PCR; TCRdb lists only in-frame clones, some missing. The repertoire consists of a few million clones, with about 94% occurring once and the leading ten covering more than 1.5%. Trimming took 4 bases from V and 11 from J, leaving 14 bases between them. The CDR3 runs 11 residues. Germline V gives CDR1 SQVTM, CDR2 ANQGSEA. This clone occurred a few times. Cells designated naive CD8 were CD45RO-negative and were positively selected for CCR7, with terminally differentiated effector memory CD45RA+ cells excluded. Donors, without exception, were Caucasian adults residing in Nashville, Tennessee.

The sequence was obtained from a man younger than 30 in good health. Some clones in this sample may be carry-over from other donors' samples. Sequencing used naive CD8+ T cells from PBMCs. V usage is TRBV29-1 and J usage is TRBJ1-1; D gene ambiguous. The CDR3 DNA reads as TGCAGCGTTGGTCTTTTAGGCTTGGCTTTCTTT. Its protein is CSVGLLGLAFF.